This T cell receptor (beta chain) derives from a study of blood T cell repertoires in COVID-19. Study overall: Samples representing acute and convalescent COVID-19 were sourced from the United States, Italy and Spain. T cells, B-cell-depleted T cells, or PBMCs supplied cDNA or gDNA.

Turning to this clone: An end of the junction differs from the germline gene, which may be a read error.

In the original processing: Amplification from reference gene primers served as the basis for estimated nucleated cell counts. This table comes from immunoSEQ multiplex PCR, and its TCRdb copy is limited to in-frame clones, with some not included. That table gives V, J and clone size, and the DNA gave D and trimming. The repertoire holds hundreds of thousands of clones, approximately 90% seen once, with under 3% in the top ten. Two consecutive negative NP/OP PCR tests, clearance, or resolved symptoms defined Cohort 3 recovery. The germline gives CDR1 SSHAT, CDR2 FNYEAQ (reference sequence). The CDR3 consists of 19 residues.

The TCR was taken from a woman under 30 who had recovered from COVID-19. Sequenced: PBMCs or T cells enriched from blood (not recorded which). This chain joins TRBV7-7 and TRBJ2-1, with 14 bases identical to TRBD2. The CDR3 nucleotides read TGTGCTAGCAGCTTGACTAGCGGGAGGGCTACCGAGGGGTACAATGAGCAGTTCTTC. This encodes CASSLTSGRATEGYNEQFF.